This T cell receptor (beta chain) was retrieved from a study of neurological immune-mediated disorders. Study-wide points: The most TCR clonal expansion was seen in HTLV-1-associated myelopathy, and the least was seen in multiple sclerosis, which fell below healthy controls.

Synthesis of cDNA was accomplished via 5'RACE employing 10-nucleotide random UMIs. TCRdb processed the 5' RACE reads anew with MiXCR; each CDR3 protein has one entry. The sample consists of about 50,000 distinct CDR3 sequences, 10% of them appearing once. Preparation of the unsorted libraries drew on 2 million PBMCs stored at -80 C. With 5 bases clipped from V and 1 base from J, the junction kept 7 bases outside the gene matches. The germline V gene encodes CDR1 SEHNR and CDR2 FQNEAQ (reference sequence). The CDR3 runs 15 residues. Ten or more counts support this clonotype. Its target is unknown. The clonotype originates from a man aged 65-85 years with HTLV-1-associated myelopathy (HAM/TSP). Sequencing was done on a sample of PBMCs. J is TRBJ2-7 and V is TRBV7-9; TRBD1 matches 8 bases. CDR3 residues: CASSPDRVGSYEQYF. For the CDR3, the DNA is TGTGCCAGCAGCCCGGACAGGGTAGGGTCCTACGAGCAGTACTTC.